This is a list of T cell receptor beta chains from one sample in a study of T cell repertoires in cytomegalovirus infection. Their specific antigens are unknown. TCRdb reanalysed the reads using MiXCR and keeps one entry per CDR3 protein. The table records some 800,000 distinct CDR3 sequences, over 25% of them present only once. The specimen was cultured CD8+ T cells from PBMCs, collected from culture after CMV antigen stimulation. Every receptor here comes from a human donor in good health (CMV status not recorded). Some clones in this sample may be carry-over from other donors' samples. Both conserved end residues are part of each CDR3. The D gene is left open where the match is weak. Some rows have no size entry. The others give once, few or many, or a class for an expanded clone.

v_gene: TRBV11-2
d_gene: NA
abundance: NA
j_gene: TRBJ2-1
CDR3nt: TGTGCCAGCAGCTCGCAAGCACCGAACAGGGTAAATGAGCAGTTCTTC
CDR3aa: CASSSQAPNRVNEQFF

v_gene: TRBV6-1
d_gene: NA
abundance: many
j_gene: TRBJ1-1
CDR3nt: TGTGCCAGCAGTGGGAGGGGGGACGCTCCACTTATGAACACTGAAGCTTTCTTT
CDR3aa: CASSGRGDAPLMNTEAFF

v_gene: TRBV15
d_gene: NA
abundance: NA
j_gene: TRBJ1-2
CDR3nt: TGTGCCACCAGATCGGGCCGGACCTATGGCTACACCTTC
CDR3aa: CATRSGRTYGYTF

v_gene: TRBV5-6
d_gene: TRBD1
abundance: once
j_gene: TRBJ2-7
CDR3nt: TGTGCCAGCAGCTACGGACAGGGTCCCTACGAGCAGTACTTC
CDR3aa: CASSYGQGPYEQYF

v_gene: TRBV6-1
d_gene: TRBD2
abundance: NA
j_gene: TRBJ2-3
CDR3nt: TGTGCCAGCAGTGAGGGACTAGCGGGGGGGCAAGGCACAGATACGCAGTATTTT
CDR3aa: CASSEGLAGGQGTDTQYF

v_gene: TRBV7-9
d_gene: NA
abundance: NA
j_gene: TRBJ2-3
CDR3nt: TGTGCCAGCAGCTCCGACGATAGCGCAGATACGCAGTATTTT
CDR3aa: CASSSDDSADTQYF

v_gene: TRBV12-3/TRBV12-4
d_gene: NA
abundance: NA
j_gene: TRBJ1-5
CDR3nt: TGTGCCAGCAGTTTATGGCAACGGGAGCCCCAGCATTTT
CDR3aa: CASSLWQREPQHF

v_gene: TRBV19
d_gene: NA
abundance: NA
j_gene: TRBJ1-1
CDR3nt: TGTGCCAGTAGTACAACCAGGGGAGGTGGCAACACTGAAGCTTTCTTT
CDR3aa: CASSTTRGGGNTEAFF

v_gene: TRBV12-3/TRBV12-4
d_gene: NA
abundance: few
j_gene: TRBJ1-5
CDR3nt: TGTGCCAGCAGTTTTAACATCCCGCCGGGGCAGCCCCAGCATTTT
CDR3aa: CASSFNIPPGQPQHF

v_gene: TRBV7-2
d_gene: NA
abundance: many
j_gene: TRBJ2-5
CDR3nt: TGTGCCAGCAGCCCAGCCGGTGAGACCCAGTACTTC
CDR3aa: CASSPAGETQYF

v_gene: TRBV4-3
d_gene: TRBD1
abundance: NA
j_gene: TRBJ1-2
CDR3nt: TGCCCCAGCAGTCAAGACCGGGACAGAATCTCGGTCTATGGCTACACCTTC
CDR3aa: CPSSQDRDRISVYGYTF

v_gene: TRBV14
d_gene: TRBD1
abundance: few
j_gene: TRBJ1-1
CDR3nt: TGTGCCAGCAGCCCAGGGGGGGCCGTCACTGAAGCTTTCTTT
CDR3aa: CASSPGGAVTEAFF

v_gene: TRBV12-3/TRBV12-4
d_gene: NA
abundance: few
j_gene: TRBJ2-1
CDR3nt: TGTGCCAGCAGCCTAGACCCCCTTCAGCAGTTCTTC
CDR3aa: CASSLDPLQQFF

v_gene: TRBV28
d_gene: NA
abundance: many
j_gene: TRBJ1-1
CDR3nt: TGTGCCAGCACCTTGGTTGGGGTGGAGGATGAAGCTTTCTTT
CDR3aa: CASTLVGVEDEAFF

v_gene: TRBV7-6
d_gene: TRBD1
abundance: few
j_gene: TRBJ2-2
CDR3nt: TGTGCCAGCAGCTTAGTTCCCGGGACAGCATACACCGGGGAGCTGTTTTTT
CDR3aa: CASSLVPGTAYTGELFF

v_gene: TRBV11-2
d_gene: TRBD2
abundance: few
j_gene: TRBJ2-3
CDR3nt: TGTGCCAGCAGCTTAGCTGGCGGGGGGGCGACAGATACGCAGTATTTT
CDR3aa: CASSLAGGGATDTQYF

v_gene: TRBV7-6
d_gene: NA
abundance: NA
j_gene: TRBJ2-2
CDR3nt: TGTGCTAGCAGCCCCCTCGGACACACCGGGGAGCTGTTTTTT
CDR3aa: CASSPLGHTGELFF

v_gene: TRBV7-2
d_gene: TRBD1
abundance: many
j_gene: TRBJ1-5
CDR3nt: TGTGCCAGCAGCTTAGCCTACAGGGGAAATCAGCCCCAGCATTTT
CDR3aa: CASSLAYRGNQPQHF

v_gene: TRBV9
d_gene: TRBD1
abundance: once
j_gene: TRBJ1-2
CDR3nt: TGTGCCAGCAGCGTGCCCACAGGGGTCGCTGACTATGGCTACACCTTC
CDR3aa: CASSVPTGVADYGYTF

v_gene: TRBV7-2
d_gene: NA
abundance: many
j_gene: TRBJ1-6
CDR3nt: TGTGCCAGCAGACCGAACAGCTACTTATTTACTTCACCCCTCCACTTT
CDR3aa: CASRPNSYLFTSPLHF

v_gene: TRBV28
d_gene: NA
abundance: few
j_gene: TRBJ1-4
CDR3nt: TGTGCCAGCAGCCTACAGGGAATGGATTTCGGAAAACTGTTTTTT
CDR3aa: CASSLQGMDFGKLFF

v_gene: TRBV7-2
d_gene: TRBD1
abundance: few
j_gene: TRBJ1-2
CDR3nt: TGTGCCAGCAGCTCTAGCGGGACAGGGTACTATGGCTACACCTTC
CDR3aa: CASSSSGTGYYGYTF

v_gene: TRBV6-2/TRBV6-3
d_gene: TRBD1
abundance: many
j_gene: TRBJ1-5
CDR3nt: TGTGCCAGCAGTTATGGACAGGGAGGGCAGCCCCAGCATTTT
CDR3aa: CASSYGQGGQPQHF

v_gene: TRBV7-9
d_gene: NA
abundance: few
j_gene: TRBJ1-1
CDR3nt: TGTGCCAGCAGTGCCGGGACCGCCACTGAAGCTTTCTTT
CDR3aa: CASSAGTATEAFF

v_gene: TRBV4-1
d_gene: TRBD2
abundance: few
j_gene: TRBJ2-5
CDR3nt: TGCGCCAGCAGCCAGGGGACTAGCCAAGAGACCCAGTACTTC
CDR3aa: CASSQGTSQETQYF

v_gene: TRBV2
d_gene: NA
abundance: NA
j_gene: TRBJ2-7
CDR3nt: TGTGCCAGCGCGGACAACTACGAGCAGTACTTC
CDR3aa: CASADNYEQYF

v_gene: TRBV7-6
d_gene: NA
abundance: NA
j_gene: TRBJ1-1
CDR3nt: TGTGCCAGCAGCTTAGCTCCTGGACAACCCCCTCGGGACACTGAAGCTTTCTTT
CDR3aa: CASSLAPGQPPRDTEAFF

v_gene: TRBV4-1
d_gene: TRBD2
abundance: NA
j_gene: TRBJ2-3
CDR3nt: TGCGCCAGCAGCCTTAGGGGACTAGTTGAGGAGGTAGAGCAGTATTTT
CDR3aa: CASSLRGLVEEVEQYF